This section outlines one TCR beta chain sequence together with its context. Germline assignment: CDR1 LNHNV and CDR2 YYDKDF (reference sequence). The CDR3 consists of 15 residues. The ends were cut back, 5 bases at V and 0 bases at J, with 12 bases in the middle. Arm-PCR with iRepertoire HTBI primers amplified the CDR3 regions for these TCR beta libraries. TCRdb processed the multiplex PCR reads anew with MiXCR; each CDR3 protein has one entry. The sample shows about 420,000 distinct CDR3 sequences, around a quarter of them seen only once. The time point: persistent/refractory GD, antithyroid drugs over 5 years with positive TRAb. TCR sequences were obtained from RNA taken from PBMCs. These data come from a study of regulatory T cells in long-lasting Graves disease. In the study overall: Persistent Graves' disease meant over 5 years of antithyroid drugs with positive TSH receptor antibodies.

Material: peripheral blood mononuclear cells (PBMCs), obtained when the disease was refractory, from a patient treated with antithyroid drugs. This clonotype originated in a female donor with Graves disease. The chain combines TRBV15 with TRBJ2-3; D gene uncertain. In DNA form, the CDR3 reads TGTGCCACCAGCTCCCCTGGTGGTAGCACAGATACGCAGTATTTT. Translated: CATSSPGGSTDTQYF.